These 25 T cell receptor beta chains came from one sample sequenced in a study of beta chain features in type 1 diabetes. Findings of the study overall: Among patients with Type 1 diabetes, TCRB CDR3s were moderately but significantly shorter in every one of the four CD4+ subsets.

The authors reverse transcribed all of the isolated RNA, so sequencing captured expressed TCRB transcripts. Profiling relied on immunoSEQ multiplex PCR, and the TCRdb table lists in-frame clones only, not all of them. Seen here are about 170,000 clones, approximately 8.1% observed once, and the top ten hold 0.5%. These receptors' antigens are unknown. The sequencing sample was made of central memory CD4+ T cells from blood. All receptors derive from a man aged 18-30 years with type 1 diabetes.

This clone was found a few times. The gene calls are TRBV18 and TRBJ2-1; D is unclear. Per the germline V gene, CDR1 is KGHSH and CDR2 is LQKENI. The CDR3 runs to 14 residues. V was shortened by 4 bases and J by 0 bases, with 7 bases between the two germline ends. CDR3 sequence reads: CASSLASSYNEQFF. The CDR3 nucleotides are TGTGCCAGCTCACTCGCTAGCTCCTACAATGAGCAGTTCTTC.

The sample holds a few counts of this clone. The chain carries TRBV14 and TRBJ1-2; perhaps TRBD1 as D (5 bases). This CDR3 has 12 residues. From germline, CDR1 is SGHDN and CDR2 FVKESK. Trimming took 3 bases from V and 5 from J, leaving 7 bases between them. The CDR3 spells CASSQGGYGYTF. The CDR3 nucleotides are TGTGCCAGCAGCCAGGGGGGTTATGGCTACACCTTC.

The rearrangement joins TRBV5-6 to TRBJ2-1; D unclear. The V gene's germline CDR1 is SGHDT and CDR2 YYEEEE. Trimming cost V 2 bases and J 10 bases, with 16 bases left between them. CDR3 size: 14 residues. Here the CDR3 reads CASSFDPAPREQFF. The DNA of the CDR3 is TGTGCCAGCAGCTTTGACCCAGCACCGAGGGAGCAGTTCTTC.

This clone turned up a few times. The chain uses TRBV19 and TRBJ2-6; D is perhaps TRBD2 (5 bases). The CDR3 length is 15 residues. CDR1 and CDR2 from the germline V gene are LNHDA and SQIVND (reference sequence). Trimming removed 3 bases at V and 1 base at J, with 7 bases between. Here the CDR3 reads CASSIGKSGANVLTF. For the CDR3, the DNA is TGTGCCAGTAGTATCGGGAAGTCTGGGGCCAACGTCCTGACTTTC.

This clone was detected ten times or more. This chain links TRBV5-1 with TRBJ1-2; TRBD1 might be the D (6 bases). Trimming removed 5 bases at V and 7 bases at J, with 15 bases between. Looked up from germline, CDR1 is SGHRS and CDR2 is YFSETQ. The CDR3 runs 13 residues. CDR3 amino acids: CASSPGTIRGYTF. In DNA, the CDR3 is TGCGCCAGCAGTCCCGGGACAATCCGTGGCTACACCTTC.

The V call is TRBV30, the J call TRBJ2-5; 7 bases fit TRBD1. The germline CDR1 and CDR2 sequences are GTSNPN and SVGIG (reference sequence). V lost 5 bases, J lost 3 bases, and 12 bases stayed unmatched. The CDR3 covers 15 residues. The CDR3 coding sequence is TGTGCCTGGGACCGGGACAGAGGGGTCGAAGAGACCCAGTACTTC. Its protein product is CAWDRDRGVEETQYF.

The chain uses TRBV27 and TRBJ2-5, with a tentative D call TRBD1 (5 bases). CDR1 and CDR2 (germline): MNHEY, SMNVEV (reference sequence). Deletions cut 3 bases from V and 5 bases from J, with 10 bases between. CDR3 length: 13 residues. The CDR3 sequence: CASSFVAGETQYF. Here the CDR3 DNA reads TGTGCCAGCAGTTTTGTAGCAGGGGAGACCCAGTACTTC.

The chain joins TRBV2 to TRBJ2-7; the match to TRBD2 covers 8 bases. Germline lookup yields CDR1 SNHLY and CDR2 FYNNEI. J lost 6 bases, V lost 6 bases, and 10 bases had no gene match. CDR3 length: 14 amino acids. The CDR3 reads CASRPSGGPLEQYF. DNA of the CDR3: TGTGCCAGCAGACCGAGCGGGGGACCCCTCGAGCAGTACTTC.

This clone showed up just a few times. The chain recombines TRBV18 with TRBJ1-5; D gene ambiguous. CDR1 is KGHSH and CDR2 is LQKENI in the germline V gene. Trimming removed 1 base at V and 5 bases at J, with 6 bases between. The CDR3 loop spans 13 amino acids. CDR3 sequence reads: CASSPRSDQPQHF. CDR3 nucleotide sequence: TGTGCCAGCTCACCACGGAGTGATCAGCCCCAGCATTTT.

CDR3 DNA: TGTGCCAGCAGAACCGACAGGGAGTATGGCTACACCTTC. The encoded protein is CASRTDREYGYTF. The chain employs TRBV28 and TRBJ1-2, with 7 positions matching TRBD1. Trimming cost V 6 bases and J 5 bases; bases outside gene matches: 6. Per germline, CDR1 MDHEN and CDR2 SYDVKM. The CDR3 totals 13 residues.

This chain links TRBV7-6 with TRBJ1-3; D is unclear. This CDR3 is built from 15 residues. V was clipped by 0 bases and J by 4 bases, with 10 bases between them. Germline V gene sequence: CDR1 SGHVS, CDR2 FNYEAQ. The CDR3: CASSLATGVGNTIYF. The CDR3 DNA reads TGTGCCAGCAGCTTAGCAACGGGAGTGGGAAACACCATATATTTT.

This clone has more than one count but fewer than ten. The rearrangement joins TRBV7-9 to TRBJ1-2; unclear D gene. The CDR3 spans 14 residues. V dropped 5 bases and J dropped 1 base, with 11 bases sitting between them. CDR1 SEHNR and CDR2 FQNEAQ come from the germline V gene (reference sequence). For the CDR3, the DNA is TGTGCCAGCAGCGTTATTGGCAGTAACTATGGCTACACCTTC. Translated, it gives CASSVIGSNYGYTF.

This chain connects TRBV2 to TRBJ1-2, with D possibly TRBD1 on 6 matching bases. V was clipped by 6 bases and J by 7 bases, with 18 bases between them. From germline, CDR1 is SNHLY and CDR2 FYNNEI. The CDR3 runs to 14 residues. In DNA form, the CDR3 reads TGTGCCAGCAGGGCAAGACAGGCGGTGGGTGGCTACACCTTC. It codes for CASRARQAVGGYTF.

This chain joins TRBV5-4 and TRBJ1-1; 7 positions agree with TRBD1. The length of the CDR3 is 13 residues. Germline values: CDR1 SGHNT, CDR2 YYREEE (reference sequence). The junction had 12 bases not matched to a gene; V was cut back by 4 bases and J by 12 bases. The CDR3 sequence: CASSPDRTGETFF. CDR3 coding DNA: TGTGCCAGCAGCCCGGACAGGACCGGGGAAACTTTCTTT.

This clone appeared a few times. The chain couples TRBV15 to TRBJ1-1; D might be TRBD1 (5 bases). V was cut by 5 bases and J by 10 bases, with 14 bases left in between. The CDR3 runs 12 residues. Germline V gives CDR1 LNHNV, CDR2 YYDKDF (reference sequence). The CDR3 DNA reads as TGTGCCACCAGCCGCGGACATGATGGAGCTTTCTTT. It codes for CATSRGHDGAFF.

This chain links TRBV10-3 with TRBJ2-1; no definite D call. CDR3 size: 13 residues. Trimming cost V 4 bases and J 8 bases, with 12 bases left between them. The germline V gene encodes CDR1 ENHRY and CDR2 SYGVKD. The CDR3 sequence: CAISGAANDEQFF. CDR3 DNA sequence: TGTGCCATCAGTGGGGCTGCAAACGATGAGCAGTTCTTC.

This clone appeared once. CDR3 sequence (DNA): TGTGCCAGCAGGCGGGACAGGGGGGGAGACGAGCAGTACTTC. Translation gives CASRRDRGGDEQYF. The rearrangement uses TRBV2 and TRBJ2-7; TRBD1 aligns across 11 bases. CDR1 and CDR2 from the germline V gene are SNHLY and FYNNEI. V trimming: 6 bases; J trimming: 5 bases; junction bases outside the gene matches: 6. The CDR3 runs to 14 residues.

This clone has a single count. The chain uses TRBV6-5 and TRBJ1-1, with 8 bases identical to TRBD1. The CDR3 covers 14 residues. The V and J ends lost 6 bases and 3 bases, in that order; junction bases with no gene match: 6. Germline V gene data show CDR1 as MNHEY and CDR2 as SVGAGI. CDR3 in amino acids: CASSKQGVYTEAFF. In DNA form, the CDR3 reads TGTGCCAGCAGCAAACAGGGGGTTTACACTGAAGCTTTCTTT.

V usage is TRBV28 and J usage is TRBJ2-5, with TRBD1 identical over 10 bases. The CDR3 totals 15 residues. CDR1 and CDR2 (germline): MDHEN, SYDVKM. The ends lost 5 bases at V and 4 bases at J; junction bases unmatched: 7. CDR3 sequence (DNA): TGTGCCAGCAGTCCGACAGGGGGCGCGGGAGAGACCCAGTACTTC. Protein: CASSPTGGAGETQYF.

The gene calls are TRBV5-4 and TRBJ2-7; a weak D match, TRBD2 (5 bases). Between the trimmed V and J ends, which lost 4 bases and 3 bases, there was a span of 11 bases. The CDR3 covers 13 residues. From germline, CDR1 is SGHNT and CDR2 YYREEE (reference sequence). DNA of the CDR3: TGTGCCAGCAGCCCCGGGGTTAACTACGAGCAGTACTTC. Its protein product is CASSPGVNYEQYF.

This clone was seen a few times. This sequence joins TRBV5-1 and TRBJ2-3; 8 nucleotides agree with TRBD1. The CDR3 spans 15 residues. Germline-derived CDR1 and CDR2 are SGHRS and YFSETQ. With 0 bases clipped from V and 6 bases from J, the junction kept 6 bases outside the gene matches. CDR3 sequence (DNA): TGCGCCAGCAGCTTGGCCCAGGGGGCGCGGGATACGCAGTATTTT. Residues: CASSLAQGARDTQYF.

This clone was seen repeatedly, ten times or more. The V and J genes are TRBV14 and TRBJ2-6; D gene ambiguous. The ends were cut back, 4 bases at V and 2 bases at J, with 3 bases in the middle. The germline gives CDR1 SGHDN, CDR2 FVKESK. The CDR3 covers 13 residues. The CDR3 bases are TGTGCCAGCAGCCGGCCTGGGGCCAACGTCCTGACTTTC. Translating gives CASSRPGANVLTF.

A note on this clone: Additional DNA sequences in this sample encode the identical CDR3. This chain joins TRBV2 and TRBJ1-2; D gene ambiguous. CDR1 SNHLY and CDR2 FYNNEI come from the germline V gene. The CDR3 is 12 amino acids. The V and J ends lost 2 bases and 7 bases respectively, with 8 bases between them. The DNA for the CDR3 is TGTGCCAGCAGTGAACCGACACGTGGCTACACCTTC. Encoded protein: CASSEPTRGYTF.

Ten or more counts support this clone. At the DNA level, this CDR3 is encoded by other sequences in the same sample as well. The genes are TRBV7-2 and TRBJ2-5; D is uncertain. CDR3 length: 12 residues. CDR1 is SGHTA and CDR2 is FQGNSA in the germline V gene. Trimming stripped 2 bases from V and 4 bases from J, with 5 bases between. The DNA of the CDR3 is TGTGCCAGCAGCTTAACTCGAGAGACCCAGTACTTC. Protein sequence: CASSLTRETQYF. Full variable domain (remainder filled in from reference TRBV7-2 and TRBJ2-5): GAGVSQSPSNKVTEKGKDVELRCDPISGHTALYWYRQSLGQGLEFLIYFQGNSAPDKSGLPSDRFSAERTGGSVSTLTIQRTQQEDSAVYLCASSLTRETQYFGPGTRLLVL.

The chain uses TRBV14 and TRBJ2-7; D gene unclear. CDR1 and CDR2 (germline): SGHDN, FVKESK. The CDR3 sequence is 14 residues long. The V end lost 4 bases, the J end lost 2 bases, and 12 bases lay between the germline ends. Here the CDR3 reads CASSRNSIPYEQYF. CDR3 nucleotide sequence: TGTGCCAGCAGCCGAAACAGTATTCCCTACGAGCAGTACTTC.